These 4 T cell receptor beta chains were all obtained from the same sample, sequenced in a study of T cell responses to AZD1222 COVID-19 vaccine. Using immunoSEQ multiplex PCR, the repertoire was profiled, and TCRdb retains in-frame clones only, with some absent. The sample carries 100,000 or so clones, around 84% recorded once. This specimen was peripheral blood, taken on day 0 of AZD1222 vaccination. These receptors all come from an adult in good health.

This clone showed up just once. This chain uses TRBV28 with TRBJ1-1; tentatively, D is TRBD1 (6 bases). Between the trimmed V and J ends, which lost 6 bases and 5 bases, there was a span of 16 bases. The CDR3 is 14 residues long. The germline V gene has CDR1 MDHEN and CDR2 SYDVKM. The CDR3 sequence is CASRGPNGQTEAFF. The CDR3 coding sequence is TGTGCCAGCAGAGGGCCCAACGGACAGACTGAAGCTTTCTTT.

The CDR3 sequence: CASSPLDTGELFF. The CDR3 DNA reads TGTGCCAGCTCACCACTTGATACCGGGGAGCTGTTTTTT. The gene calls are TRBV18 and TRBJ2-2; D is unresolved. Trimming shortened V by 1 base and J by 5 bases, and 5 bases separated the two germline ends. Germline-derived CDR1 and CDR2 are KGHSH and LQKENI. The CDR3 runs 13 residues. The full variable domain, completed using reference TRBV18 and TRBJ2-2, is NAGVMQNPRHLVRRRGQEARLRCSPMKGHSHVYWYRQLPEEGLKFMVYLQKENIIDESGMPKERFSAEFPKEGPSILRIQQVVRGDSAAYFCASSPLDTGELFFGEGSRLTVL.

This clone was counted ten times or more. The gene calls are TRBV5-1 and TRBJ2-7, with TRBD2 as a possible D gene (6 bases). The V and J ends lost 3 bases and 3 bases respectively, with 13 bases between them. Germline CDR1 SGHRS, CDR2 YFSETQ. CDR3 length equals 14 residues. The CDR3 spells CASSSGLDRYEQYF. The CDR3 region has the DNA TGCGCCAGCAGCTCGGGACTTGACCGCTACGAGCAGTACTTC.

The V gene is TRBV21-1, the J gene TRBJ1-6; the table assigns TRBD1, which was not confirmed against the DNA. TRBV21-1 counts as a pseudogene. The CDR3 covers 16 residues. The CDR3 region has the DNA TGTGCCAGCGCCCAGGTTCCGAGCTCCTATAATTCACCCCTCCACTTT. Translating gives CASAQVPSSYNSPLHF.